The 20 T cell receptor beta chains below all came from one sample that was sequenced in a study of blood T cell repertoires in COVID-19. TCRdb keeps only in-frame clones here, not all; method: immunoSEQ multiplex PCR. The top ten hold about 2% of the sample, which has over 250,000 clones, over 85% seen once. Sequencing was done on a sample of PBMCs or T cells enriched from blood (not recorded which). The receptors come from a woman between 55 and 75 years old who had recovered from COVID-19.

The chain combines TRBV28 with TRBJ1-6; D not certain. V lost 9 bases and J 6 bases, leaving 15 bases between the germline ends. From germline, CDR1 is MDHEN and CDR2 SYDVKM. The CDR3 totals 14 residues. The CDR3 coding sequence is TGTGCCAGTCGGGATAACGGAGGTAATTCACCCCTCCACTTT. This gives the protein CASRDNGGNSPLHF.

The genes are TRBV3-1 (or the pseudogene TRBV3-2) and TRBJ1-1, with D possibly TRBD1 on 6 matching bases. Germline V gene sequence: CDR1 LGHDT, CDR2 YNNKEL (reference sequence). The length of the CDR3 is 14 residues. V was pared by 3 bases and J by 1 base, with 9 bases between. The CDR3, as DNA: TGTGCCAGCAGCCAGTCGACAGGGAACACTGAAGCTTTCTTT. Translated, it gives CASSQSTGNTEAFF.

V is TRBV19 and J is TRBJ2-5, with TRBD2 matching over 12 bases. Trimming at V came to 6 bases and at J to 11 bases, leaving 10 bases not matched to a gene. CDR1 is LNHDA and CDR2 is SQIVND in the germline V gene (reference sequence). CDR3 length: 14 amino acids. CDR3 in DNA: TGTGCCAGTAGGGGACCGGGACTAGCGGGTCGACAGTACTTC. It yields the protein CASRGPGLAGRQYF.

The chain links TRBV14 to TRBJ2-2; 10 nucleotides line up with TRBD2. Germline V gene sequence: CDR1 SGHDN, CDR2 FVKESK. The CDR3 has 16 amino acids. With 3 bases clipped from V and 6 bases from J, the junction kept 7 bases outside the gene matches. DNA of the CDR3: TGTGCCAGCAGCCAGTCTAGCGGGAGTTACGCCGGGGAGCTGTTTTTT. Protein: CASSQSSGSYAGELFF.

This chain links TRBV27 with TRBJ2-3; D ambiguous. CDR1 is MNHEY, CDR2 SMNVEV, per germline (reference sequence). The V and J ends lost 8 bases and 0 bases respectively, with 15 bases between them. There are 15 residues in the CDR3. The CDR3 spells CASRLTPLSTDTQYF. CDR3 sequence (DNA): TGTGCCAGCCGCCTCACACCATTGAGCACAGATACGCAGTATTTT.

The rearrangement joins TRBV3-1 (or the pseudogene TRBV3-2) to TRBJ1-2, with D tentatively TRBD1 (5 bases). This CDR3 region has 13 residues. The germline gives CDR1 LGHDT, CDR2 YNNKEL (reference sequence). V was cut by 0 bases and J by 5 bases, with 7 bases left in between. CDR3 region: CASSQEQAYGYTF. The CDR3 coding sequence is TGTGCCAGCAGCCAAGAACAGGCATATGGCTACACCTTC.

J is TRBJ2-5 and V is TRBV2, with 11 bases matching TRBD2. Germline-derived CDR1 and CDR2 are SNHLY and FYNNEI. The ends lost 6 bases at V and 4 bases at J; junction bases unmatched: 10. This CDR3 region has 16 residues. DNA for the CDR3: TGTGCCAGCAGCTCCACTAGCGGGGGACCGGGAGAGACCCAGTACTTC. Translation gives CASSSTSGGPGETQYF.

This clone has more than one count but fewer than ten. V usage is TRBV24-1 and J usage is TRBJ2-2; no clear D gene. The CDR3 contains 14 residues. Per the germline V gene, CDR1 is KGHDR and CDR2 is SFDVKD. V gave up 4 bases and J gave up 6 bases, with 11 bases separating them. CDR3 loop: CATSDPGVPGELFF. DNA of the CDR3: TGTGCCACCAGTGACCCCGGAGTTCCCGGGGAGCTGTTTTTT.

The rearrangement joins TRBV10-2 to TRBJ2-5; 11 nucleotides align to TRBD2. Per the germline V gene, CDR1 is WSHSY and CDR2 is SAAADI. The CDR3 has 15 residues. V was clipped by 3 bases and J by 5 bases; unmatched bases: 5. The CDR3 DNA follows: TGCGCCAGCAGTGATTTAGCGGGGGGGCCCGAGACCCAGTACTTC. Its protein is CASSDLAGGPETQYF.

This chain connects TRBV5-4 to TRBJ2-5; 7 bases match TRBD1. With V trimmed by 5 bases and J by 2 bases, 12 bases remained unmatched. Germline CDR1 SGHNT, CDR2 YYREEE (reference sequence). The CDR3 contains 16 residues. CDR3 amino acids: CASRSSGTVGQETQYF. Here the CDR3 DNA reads TGTGCCAGCAGATCCTCCGGGACAGTGGGACAAGAGACCCAGTACTTC.

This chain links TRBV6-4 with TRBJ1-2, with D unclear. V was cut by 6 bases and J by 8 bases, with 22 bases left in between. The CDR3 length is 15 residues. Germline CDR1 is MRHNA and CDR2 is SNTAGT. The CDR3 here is CASSPGGGGRGGYTF. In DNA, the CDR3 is TGTGCCAGCAGCCCCGGCGGCGGAGGCCGTGGGGGCTACACCTTC.

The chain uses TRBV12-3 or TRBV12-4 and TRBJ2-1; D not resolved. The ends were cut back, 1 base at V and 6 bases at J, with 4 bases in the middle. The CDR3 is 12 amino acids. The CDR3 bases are TGTGCCAGCAGTTTAGGGGCCAATGAGCAGTTCTTC. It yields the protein CASSLGANEQFF.

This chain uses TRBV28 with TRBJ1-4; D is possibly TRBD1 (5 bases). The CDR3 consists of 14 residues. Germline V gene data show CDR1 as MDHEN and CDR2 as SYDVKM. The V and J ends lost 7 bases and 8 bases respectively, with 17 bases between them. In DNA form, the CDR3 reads TGTGCCAGCACCCTGGGGGGGTTCCGGGAAAAACTGTTTTTT. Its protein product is CASTLGGFREKLFF. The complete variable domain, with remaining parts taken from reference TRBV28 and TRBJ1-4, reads DVKVTQSSRYLVKRTGEKVFLECVQDMDHENMFWYRQDPGLGLRLIYFSYDVKMKEKGDIPEGYSVSREKKERFSLILESASTNQTSMYLCASTLGGFREKLFFGSGTQLSVL.

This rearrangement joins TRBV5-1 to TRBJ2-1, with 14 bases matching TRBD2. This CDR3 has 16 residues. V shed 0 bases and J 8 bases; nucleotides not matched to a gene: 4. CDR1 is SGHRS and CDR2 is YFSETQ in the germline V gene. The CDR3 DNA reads TGCGCCAGCAGCTTGGGGACTAGCGGGGGGATAGATGAGCAGTTCTTC. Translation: CASSLGTSGGIDEQFF.

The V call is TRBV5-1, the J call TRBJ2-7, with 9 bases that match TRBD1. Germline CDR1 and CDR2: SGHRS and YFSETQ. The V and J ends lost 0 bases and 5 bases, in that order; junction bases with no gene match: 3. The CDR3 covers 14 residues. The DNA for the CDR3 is TGCGCCAGCAGCTTGGGACAGGGGGTTCACGAGCAGTACTTC. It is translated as CASSLGQGVHEQYF.

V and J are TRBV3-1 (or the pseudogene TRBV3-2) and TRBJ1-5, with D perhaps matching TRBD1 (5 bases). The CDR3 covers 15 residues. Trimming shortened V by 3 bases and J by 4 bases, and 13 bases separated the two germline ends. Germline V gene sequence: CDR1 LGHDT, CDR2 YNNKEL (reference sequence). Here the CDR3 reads CASSQAGTPNQPQHF. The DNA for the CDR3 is TGTGCCAGCAGCCAGGCAGGGACTCCGAATCAGCCCCAGCATTTT.

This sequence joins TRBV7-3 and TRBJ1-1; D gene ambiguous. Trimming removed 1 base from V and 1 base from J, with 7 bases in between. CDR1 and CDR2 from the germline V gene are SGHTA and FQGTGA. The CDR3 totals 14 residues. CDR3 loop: CASSLNPGNTEAFF. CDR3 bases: TGTGCCAGCAGCTTAAACCCAGGGAACACTGAAGCTTTCTTT.

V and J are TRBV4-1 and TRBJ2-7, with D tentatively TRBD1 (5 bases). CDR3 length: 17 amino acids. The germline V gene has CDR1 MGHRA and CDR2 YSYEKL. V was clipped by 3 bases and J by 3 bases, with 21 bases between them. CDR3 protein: CASSQAPKGRILYEQYF. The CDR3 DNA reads TGCGCCAGCAGCCAGGCCCCCAAGGGGCGTATCCTCTACGAGCAGTACTTC.

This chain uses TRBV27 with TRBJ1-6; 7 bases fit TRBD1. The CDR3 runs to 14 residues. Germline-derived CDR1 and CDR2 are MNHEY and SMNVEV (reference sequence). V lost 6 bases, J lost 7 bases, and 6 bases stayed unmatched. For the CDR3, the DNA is TGTGCCAGCAGAACCGGGACAGTAAATTCACCCCTCCACTTT. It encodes CASRTGTVNSPLHF.

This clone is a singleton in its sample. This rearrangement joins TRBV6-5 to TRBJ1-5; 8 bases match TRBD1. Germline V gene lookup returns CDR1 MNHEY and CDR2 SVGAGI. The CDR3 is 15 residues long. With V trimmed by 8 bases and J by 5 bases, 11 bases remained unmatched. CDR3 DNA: TGTGCCAGCCTCCCCCAGGGGGCGTATTATCAGCCCCAGCATTTT. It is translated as CASLPQGAYYQPQHF.